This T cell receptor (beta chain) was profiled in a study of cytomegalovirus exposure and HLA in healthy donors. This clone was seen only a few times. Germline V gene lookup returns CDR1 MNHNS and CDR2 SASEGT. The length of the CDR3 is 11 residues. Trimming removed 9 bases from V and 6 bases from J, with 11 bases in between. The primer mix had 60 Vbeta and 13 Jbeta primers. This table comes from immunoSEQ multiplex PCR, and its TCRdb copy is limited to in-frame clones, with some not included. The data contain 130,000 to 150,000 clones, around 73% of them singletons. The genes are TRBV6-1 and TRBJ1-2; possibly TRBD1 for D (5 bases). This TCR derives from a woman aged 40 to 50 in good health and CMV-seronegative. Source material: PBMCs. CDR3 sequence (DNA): TGTGCCAGTGAGGAAGGGGATGGCTACACCTTC. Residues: CASEEGDGYTF.